The clone carrying this T cell receptor (beta chain) is a singleton in its sample. Its antigen remains unknown. Antigen-specific CD4+ T cells expanded by the ViraFEST assay with viral peptide pools were then sequenced. Investigators separated out CD4+ T cells once around 9 days of culture had passed. Prior SARS-CoV-2 infection was absent in the vaccine recipients, as shown by negative nucleocapsid antibodies. Cultures of fewer than 2.5 million PBMC per well contained 9 to 10 IU/ml IL-2 plus 10 ug/ml peptides. This sample stems from a study of vaccination effects on CD4 cells after COVID-19. Generated by immunoSEQ multiplex PCR, the TCRdb table keeps only in-frame clones and is missing some. The profile shows some 65,000 clones, approximately 76% of them singletons. Trimming removed 4 bases from V and 6 bases from J, with 16 bases in between. This CDR3 is 15 amino acids long. Germline assignment: CDR1 SGHTA and CDR2 FQGNSA.

The sequence was collected from a human donor who received a COVID-19 vaccine. The sample in question was CD4+ T cells from PBMCs cultured with HCoV-NL63 spike peptides, obtained before COVID-19 vaccination. The chain combines TRBV7-2 with TRBJ2-1; possible D gene TRBD1, 5 bases. The chain's CDR3 is CASSSQGIPPNEQFF. CDR3 DNA sequence: TGTGCCAGCAGCTCCCAGGGTATCCCCCCCAATGAGCAGTTCTTC.